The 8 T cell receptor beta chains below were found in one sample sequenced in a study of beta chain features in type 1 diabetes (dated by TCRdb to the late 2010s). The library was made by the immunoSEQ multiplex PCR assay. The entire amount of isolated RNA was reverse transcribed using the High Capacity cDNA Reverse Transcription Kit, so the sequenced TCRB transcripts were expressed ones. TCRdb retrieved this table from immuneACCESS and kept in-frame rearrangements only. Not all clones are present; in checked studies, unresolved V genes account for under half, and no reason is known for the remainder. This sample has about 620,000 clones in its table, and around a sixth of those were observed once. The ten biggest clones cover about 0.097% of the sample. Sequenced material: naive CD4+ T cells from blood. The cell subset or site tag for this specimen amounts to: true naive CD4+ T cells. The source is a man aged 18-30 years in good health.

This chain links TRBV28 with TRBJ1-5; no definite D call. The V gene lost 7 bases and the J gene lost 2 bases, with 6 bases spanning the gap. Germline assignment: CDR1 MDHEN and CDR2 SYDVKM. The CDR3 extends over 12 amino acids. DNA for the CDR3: TGTGCCAGCAATGTCGGCAATCAGCCCCAGCATTTT. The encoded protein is CASNVGNQPQHF.

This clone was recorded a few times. The chain's CDR3 is CASSPTGPEDMIGPTHHEQFF. CDR3 in DNA: TGCGCCAGCAGCCCCACGGGGCCGGAGGACATGATAGGCCCCACACATCATGAGCAGTTCTTC. The V gene is TRBV4-3, the J gene TRBJ2-1; tentatively, D is TRBD1 or TRBD2 (5 bases each). The CDR3 sequence is 21 residues long. CDR1 and CDR2 from the germline V gene are LGHNA and YSLEER. With 4 bases removed from V and 8 bases from J, the gap between germline ends came to 36 bases.

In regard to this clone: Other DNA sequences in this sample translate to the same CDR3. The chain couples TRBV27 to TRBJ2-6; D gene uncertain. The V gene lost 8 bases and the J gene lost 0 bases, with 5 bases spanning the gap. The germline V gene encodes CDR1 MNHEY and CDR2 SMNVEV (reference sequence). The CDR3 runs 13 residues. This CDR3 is CASRHSGANVLTF. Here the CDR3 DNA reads TGTGCCAGCCGCCACTCTGGGGCCAACGTCCTGACTTTC.

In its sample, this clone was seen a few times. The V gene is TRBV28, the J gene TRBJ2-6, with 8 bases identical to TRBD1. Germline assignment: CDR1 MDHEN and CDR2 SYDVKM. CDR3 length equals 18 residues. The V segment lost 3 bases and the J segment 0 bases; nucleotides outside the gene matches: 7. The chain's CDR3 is CASSLPGGAGSGANVLTF. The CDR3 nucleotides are TGTGCCAGCAGTTTGCCAGGGGGCGCGGGCTCTGGGGCCAACGTCCTGACTTTC.

The CDR3 spells CASSQSPRAGSPRTYGYTF. The DNA of the CDR3 is TGTGCCAGCAGCCAAAGTCCGAGGGCAGGTTCCCCACGCACCTATGGCTACACCTTC. The chain uses TRBV14 and TRBJ1-2; no clear D. V was shortened by 2 bases and J by 4 bases, with 26 bases between the two germline ends. The germline V gene has CDR1 SGHDN and CDR2 FVKESK. The CDR3 loop spans 19 amino acids.

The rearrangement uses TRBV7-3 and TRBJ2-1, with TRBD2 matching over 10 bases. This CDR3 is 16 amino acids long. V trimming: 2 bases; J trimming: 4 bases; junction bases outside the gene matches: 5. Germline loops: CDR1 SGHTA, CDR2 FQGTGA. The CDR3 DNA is TGTGCCAGCAGCTTACTGGTTAGCGGGAGGTACAATGAGCAGTTCTTC. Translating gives CASSLLVSGRYNEQFF.

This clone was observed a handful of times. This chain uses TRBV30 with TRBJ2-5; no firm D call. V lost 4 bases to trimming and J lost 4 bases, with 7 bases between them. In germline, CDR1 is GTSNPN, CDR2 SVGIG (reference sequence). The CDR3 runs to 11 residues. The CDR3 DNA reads TGTGCCTGGACGGGCCGAGAGACCCAGTACTTC. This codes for CAWTGRETQYF.

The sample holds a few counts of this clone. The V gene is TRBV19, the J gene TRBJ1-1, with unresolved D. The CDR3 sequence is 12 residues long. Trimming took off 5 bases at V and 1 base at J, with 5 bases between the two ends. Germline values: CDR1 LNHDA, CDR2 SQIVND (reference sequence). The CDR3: CASSFQNTEAFF. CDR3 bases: TGTGCCAGTAGTTTCCAGAACACTGAAGCTTTCTTT. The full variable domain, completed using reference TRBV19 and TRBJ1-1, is DGGITQSPKYLFRKEGQNVTLSCEQNLNHDAMYWYRQDPGQGLRLIYYSQIVNDFQKGDIAEGYSVSREKKESFPLTVTSAQKNPTAFYLCASSFQNTEAFFGQGTRLTVV.